This is a list of T cell receptor beta chains from one sample in a study of regulatory dendritic cells for organ transplantation. For these TCRs, the target antigens are not known. Profiled with immunoSEQ multiplex PCR; TCRdb holds only in-frame clones, not every one. The table has 7,500 to 8,500 clones, 65% to 70% seen once. The sample was memory CD4+ T cells from blood cultured with dendritic cells. All receptors derive from a human donor in good health. Each CDR3 is given with its conserved first and last residue. Each record gives: V gene, J gene, CDR3 protein.

TRBV11-3,TRBJ1-4,CASSPPRQGGPNEKLFF
TRBV6-5,TRBJ2-2,CASSPLYTGELFF
TRBV4-3,TRBJ2-1,CASSQAGTGGYEQFF
TRBV9,TRBJ2-1,CASSGGTGGLLVF
TRBV7-2,TRBJ2-5,CASSFRASETQYF
TRBV6-1,TRBJ2-4,CASSEGRNIQYF
TRBV2,TRBJ1-5,CASGPRVDSNQPQHF
TRBV18,TRBJ2-3,CASSPAGRTDTQYF
TRBV21-1,TRBJ1-5,CASTGTRGDGNQPQHF
TRBV6-4,TRBJ1-2,CASSDSGTMDYGYTF
TRBV7-2,TRBJ2-2,CASSRATRGELFF
TRBV6-6,TRBJ1-2,CASRAGTGFDYGYTF
TRBV5-1,TRBJ2-3,CASSSGLAPDTQYF
TRBV19,TRBJ1-2,CASSTEGGVYARGYTF
TRBV27,TRBJ1-4,CASSSAGTDNEKLFF